Presented here are 6 T cell receptor beta chains from one specimen sequenced in a study of tumor-infiltrating lymphocytes in localized non-small cell lung cancer (dated by TCRdb to the early 2020s). Libraries came from the immunoSEQ multiplex PCR assay. The table comes from immuneACCESS by way of TCRdb, which keeps in-frame sequences with V and J called. Part of the clones is missing from these tables; in studies checked, under half for an unresolved V gene and the rest for unknown reasons. The sample table contains 15,000 to 20,000 clones; only one count was recorded for 70% to 75% of them. About 9.1% of the sample belongs to the ten largest clones. The sequenced sample consisted of lung tumor tissue. The receptor source for this set is a human donor with non-small cell lung cancer.

The gene calls are TRBV19 and TRBJ1-5; D gene unclear. The length of the CDR3 is 14 residues. V dropped 3 bases and J dropped 2 bases, with 8 bases sitting between them. Germline CDR1 LNHDA, CDR2 SQIVND (reference sequence). The CDR3 bases are TGTGCCAGTAGTATGGGGTGGCGCAATCAGCCCCAGCATTTT. Translated, it gives CASSMGWRNQPQHF.

J is TRBJ2-1 and V is TRBV2, with D perhaps matching TRBD1 (5 bases). CDR3 length equals 14 residues. Germline V gene data show CDR1 as SNHLY and CDR2 as FYNNEI. Trimming pared 7 bases from V and 1 base from J, leaving 11 bases between. The CDR3 DNA reads TGTGCCAGCACAACTGGGGCTTCCTACAATGAGCAGTTCTTC. This encodes CASTTGASYNEQFF. Based on the CDR3 plus reference TRBV2 and TRBJ2-1, the full variable domain is EPEVTQTPSHQVTQMGQEVILRCVPISNHLYFYWYRQILGQKVEFLVSFYNNEISEKSEIFDDQFSVERPDGSNFTLKIRSTKLEDSAMYFCASTTGASYNEQFFGPGTRLTVL.

This chain joins TRBV2 and TRBJ2-1; 8 bases are shared with TRBD2. Germline-derived CDR1 and CDR2 are SNHLY and FYNNEI. The CDR3 has 16 residues. Germline trimming cut 6 bases from V and 7 bases from J; bases unmatched to any gene: 14. CDR3 bases: TGTGCCAGCAGCGACCCCGGGACTAGATCGGGAAATGAGCAGTTCTTC. Protein sequence: CASSDPGTRSGNEQFF.

The rearrangement uses TRBV6-1 and TRBJ2-5; D unclear. The CDR3 has 14 residues. CDR1 is MNHNS and CDR2 is SASEGT in the germline V gene. Trimming cost V 8 bases and J 5 bases, with 18 bases left between them. CDR3 protein: CASSVGFVWETQYF. Written as DNA, the CDR3 is TGTGCCAGCTCGGTGGGGTTTGTTTGGGAGACCCAGTACTTC.

There are a few counts of this clone. The gene calls are TRBV12-5 and TRBJ1-1; D remains ambiguous. Germline assignment: CDR1 LGHNT and CDR2 FRNRAP. The CDR3 sequence is 12 residues long. Trimming took 1 base from V and 1 from J, leaving 1 base between them. CDR3 sequence (DNA): TGTGCTAGTGGTTTGGGGAACACTGAAGCTTTCTTT. It is translated as CASGLGNTEAFF.

This clone showed up just a few times. The rearrangement links TRBV5-1 to TRBJ2-7, with D possibly called TRBD1 or TRBD2 (5 bases each). Between the trimmed V and J ends, which lost 2 bases and 4 bases, there was a span of 10 bases. Germline loops: CDR1 SGHRS, CDR2 YFSETQ. The CDR3 has 13 amino acids. Here the CDR3 DNA reads TGCGCCAGCAGCTTTGAGGGGAAATACGAGCAGTACTTC. Translating gives CASSFEGKYEQYF.